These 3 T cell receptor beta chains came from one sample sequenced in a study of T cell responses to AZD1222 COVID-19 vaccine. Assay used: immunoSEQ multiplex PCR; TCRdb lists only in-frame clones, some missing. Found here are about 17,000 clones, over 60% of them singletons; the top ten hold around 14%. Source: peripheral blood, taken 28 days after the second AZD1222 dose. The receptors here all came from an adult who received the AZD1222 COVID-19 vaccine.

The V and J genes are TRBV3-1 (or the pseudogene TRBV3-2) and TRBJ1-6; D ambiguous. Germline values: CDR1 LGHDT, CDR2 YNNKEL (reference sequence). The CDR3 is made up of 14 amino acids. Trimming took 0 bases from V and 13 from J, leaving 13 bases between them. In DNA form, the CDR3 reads TGTGCCAGCAGCCAAGATCCCTCGAGAATCCCCCTCCACTTT. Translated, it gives CASSQDPSRIPLHF.

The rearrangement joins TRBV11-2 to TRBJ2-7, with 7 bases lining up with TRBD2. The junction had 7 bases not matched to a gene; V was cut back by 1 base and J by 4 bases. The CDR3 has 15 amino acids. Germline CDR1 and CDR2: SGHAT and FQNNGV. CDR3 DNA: TGTGCCAGCAGCTTAGGGGGCGGGGGAGGATACGAGCAGTACTTC. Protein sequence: CASSLGGGGGYEQYF.

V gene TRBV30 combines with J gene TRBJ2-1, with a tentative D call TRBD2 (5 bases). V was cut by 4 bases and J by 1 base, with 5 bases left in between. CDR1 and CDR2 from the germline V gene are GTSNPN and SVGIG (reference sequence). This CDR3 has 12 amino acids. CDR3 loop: CAWTGSYNEQFF. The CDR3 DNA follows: TGTGCCTGGACGGGGTCCTACAATGAGCAGTTCTTC.